These 5 T cell receptor beta chains share one sample of origin, sequenced in a study of blood T cell repertoires in COVID-19. Repertoires were generated with immunoSEQ multiplex PCR, while TCRdb's copy carries only in-frame clones and drops some. The data contain roughly 200,000 clones, roughly 90% of them seen just once; the ten biggest clones take up approximately 2.8%. Material for sequencing was PBMCs or T cells enriched from blood (not recorded which). Receptors were obtained from a woman aged 50 to 60 in a cohort exposed to, infected with or recovered from COVID-19 (not recorded which).

V usage is TRBV28 and J usage is TRBJ1-2; a possible D gene is TRBD1 (6 bases). V was clipped by 6 bases and J by 3 bases, with 14 bases between them. This CDR3 contains 14 residues. CDR1 MDHEN and CDR2 SYDVKM come from the germline V gene. CDR3 bases: TGTGCCAGCAGGGATTACAGGGTTCACTATGGCTACACCTTC. It specifies CASRDYRVHYGYTF.

The rearrangement links TRBV12-3 or TRBV12-4 to TRBJ2-3; D gene uncertain. The V end lost 1 base, the J end lost 1 base, and 3 bases lay between the germline ends. The CDR3 has 13 residues. The CDR3: CASSLERTDTQYF. CDR3 nucleotides: TGTGCCAGCAGTTTAGAGCGCACAGATACGCAGTATTTT.

The V gene is TRBV28, the J gene TRBJ2-5; 10 positions agree with TRBD2. Germline CDR1 is MDHEN and CDR2 is SYDVKM. This CDR3 contains 12 residues. With 11 bases clipped from V and 5 bases from J, the junction kept 5 bases outside the gene matches. The CDR3 DNA reads TGTGCCGCCGGGACTAGCGCGGAGACCCAGTACTTC. It yields the protein CAAGTSAETQYF.

This clone has only a few counts. The chain joins TRBV7-2 to TRBJ1-1; D is ambiguous. The germline V gene has CDR1 SGHTA and CDR2 FQGNSA. The CDR3 extends over 14 amino acids. Trimming took off 5 bases at V and 1 base at J, with 11 bases between the two ends. The CDR3 protein is CASSEVTKNTEAFF. In nucleotides, the CDR3 is TGTGCCAGCAGCGAGGTAACAAAGAACACTGAAGCTTTCTTT. The whole variable domain, remainder taken from reference TRBV7-2 and TRBJ1-1, is GAGVSQSPSNKVTEKGKDVELRCDPISGHTALYWYRQSLGQGLEFLIYFQGNSAPDKSGLPSDRFSAERTGGSVSTLTIQRTQQEDSAVYLCASSEVTKNTEAFFGQGTRLTVV.

CDR3 region: CASSSTQSNTEAFF. The CDR3, as DNA: TGCGCCAGCAGCTCGACTCAGTCCAACACTGAAGCTTTCTTT. This chain connects TRBV5-1 to TRBJ1-1, with D unclear. In germline, CDR1 is SGHRS, CDR2 YFSETQ. This CDR3 has 14 amino acids. Trimming removed 3 bases at V and 2 bases at J, with 11 bases between.